The clone carrying this T cell receptor (beta chain) has more than one count but fewer than ten. Profiled with immunoSEQ multiplex PCR; TCRdb holds only in-frame clones, not every one. The sample includes over 250,000 clones, more than 75% of them seen just once. The sample belongs to a study of blood T cell repertoires in COVID-19. Trimming left V 5 bases short and J 5 bases short, with 15 bases between. The CDR3 is 14 amino acids. Per the germline V gene, CDR1 is SGHTA and CDR2 is FQGTGA. The chain combines TRBV7-3 with TRBJ1-2, with D tentatively TRBD1 (6 bases). Source material: PBMCs or T cells enriched from blood (not recorded which). The source of this sequence is a woman aged 55-75 years in a cohort exposed to, infected with or recovered from COVID-19 (not recorded which). The chain's CDR3 is CASSRDRQGYGYTF. CDR3 DNA sequence: TGTGCCAGCAGCCGAGACAGGCAGGGGTATGGCTACACCTTC.